The clone carrying this T cell receptor (beta chain) occurred a few times. This sample was taken from a study of neurological immune-mediated disorders. Per the germline V gene, CDR1 is SGHAT and CDR2 is FQNNGV. J lost 4 bases, V lost 0 bases, and 3 bases had no gene match. This CDR3 has 14 residues. TCRdb independently ran MiXCR on the 5' RACE reads; one entry per CDR3 protein. Counted here are 70,000 to 95,000 distinct CDR3 sequences, roughly 15% occurring once; the ten biggest clones make up approximately 6.8%. The clonotype originates from a woman in her 50s in good health. The sequencing input was PBMCs. The gene calls are TRBV11-2 and TRBJ2-7; TRBD1 matches at 7 bases. In DNA form, the CDR3 reads TGTGCCAGCAGCTTAGAAAGGGGGCCTTACGAGCAGTACTTC. Protein sequence: CASSLERGPYEQYF. Full variable domain (remainder filled in from reference TRBV11-2 and TRBJ2-7): EAGVAQSPRYKIIEKRQSVAFWCNPISGHATLYWYQQILGQGPKLLIQFQNNGVVDDSQLPKDRFSAERLKGVDSTLKIQPAKLEDSAVYLCASSLERGPYEQYFGPGTRLTVT.